A selection of T cell receptor beta chains follows, all from one sample in a study of OX40 agonist ivuxolimab in advanced cancers. The protocol was immunoSEQ multiplex PCR, while the TCRdb copy is restricted to in-frame clones and leaves out a portion. The data contain tens of thousands of clones, 75% to 85% of them singletons. Sample: CD4+ or CD8+ T cells sorted from blood, taken in a trial of the OX40 agonist ivuxolimab. These receptors were collected from an adult with an advanced solid tumor such as melanoma, head and neck, liver or kidney cancer. CDR3s include the opening cysteine and the closing phenylalanine or tryptophan. A D gene is named only where the DNA matches it firmly. Expanded clones get a size class; other rows say once, few or many, or leave the size out.

TRBJ2-7 | - | TRBV7-7 | - | TGTGCCATCGCTAACACTAACTCCTACGAGCAGTACTTC | CAIANTNSYEQYF
TRBJ2-2 | - | TRBV5-1 | - | TGCGCCAGCAGCTTGTCCCCCCTTCCGGGCCAAATGGTTCCTGGGGAGCTGTTTTTT | CASSLSPLPGQMVPGELFF
TRBJ2-1 | - | TRBV11-2 | - | TGTGCCAGCAGCCGCTGGAGCAGCTCCTACAATGAGCAGTTCTTC | CASSRWSSSYNEQFF
TRBJ2-2 | - | TRBV5-4 | - | TGTGCCAGCAGGAGGGAGAACACCGGGGAGCTGTTTTTT | CASRRENTGELFF
TRBJ2-5 | - | TRBV4-2 | - | TGTGCCAGCAGCCAAGATTCGCGGGTCGGGGAGACCCAGTACTTC | CASSQDSRVGETQYF
TRBJ2-2 | TRBD2 | TRBV18 | - | TGTGCCAGCTCACCACGGGCTAGCGGGAGTGACACCGGGGAGCTGTTTTTT | CASSPRASGSDTGELFF
TRBJ1-1 | TRBD1 | TRBV5-4 | - | TGTGCCAGCAGCTTGGATACCGGGACAGCTGAAGCTTTCTTT | CASSLDTGTAEAFF
TRBJ1-1 | - | TRBV19 | - | TGTGCCAGTAGTATAAAGGTCCGGTTTGACACTGAAGCTTTCTTT | CASSIKVRFDTEAFF
TRBJ1-1 | - | TRBV9 | - | TGTGCCAGCAGCCCCTACGACAGTGTATTAATGAACACTGAAGCTTTCTTT | CASSPYDSVLMNTEAFF
TRBJ2-1 | - | TRBV5-1 | - | TGCGCCAGCAGCACGGTGGGTTTTTCATATAATGAGCAGTTCTTC | CASSTVGFSYNEQFF
TRBJ2-1 | - | TRBV10-3 | - | TGTGCCATCAGTGAGTCTAGGGACGAGCAGTTCTTC | CAISESRDEQFF
TRBJ2-3 | TRBD2 | TRBV7-3 | - | TGTGCCAGCAGCTTAAAGTGGGTAGCGGGGAAGACAGATACGCAGTATTTT | CASSLKWVAGKTDTQYF
TRBJ2-1 | - | TRBV7-3 | few | TGTGCCAGCAGCCTGGGACAATACAATGAGCAGTTCTTC | CASSLGQYNEQFF
TRBJ1-2 | - | TRBV2 | - | TGTGCCAGCAGTGAAATGGCCAGGCGAGGCACCTTC | CASSEMARRGTF
TRBJ2-7 | TRBD2 | TRBV19 | - | TGTGCCAGTAGTCAATGGACGGGGGGACCCTCCTACGAGCAGTACTTC | CASSQWTGGPSYEQYF
TRBJ2-1 | - | TRBV7-8 | - | TGTGCCAGCAGCCTTGGACAGAATGAGCAGTTCTTC | CASSLGQNEQFF
TRBJ2-1 | TRBD2 | TRBV5-6 | few | TGTGCCAGCAGCTTGCCTAGCGGGACCAATGAGCAGTTCTTC | CASSLPSGTNEQFF
TRBJ2-7 | - | TRBV19 | - | TGTGCCAGTAGTTCCACCCTAGGGTACGAGCAGTACTTC | CASSSTLGYEQYF
TRBJ2-7 | - | TRBV6-6 | - | TGTGCCAGCAGTTACTCGGGTTCCCTCGAGCAGTACTTC | CASSYSGSLEQYF
TRBJ2-5 | TRBD1 | TRBV9 | - | TGTGCCAGCAGCCCGGGGGTCGGACAGGGGGCAGAGACCCAGTACTTC | CASSPGVGQGAETQYF
TRBJ2-3 | - | TRBV19 | - | TGTGCCAGCTCGAACGAACGGGGAGCGGCAGATACGCAGTATTTT | CASSNERGAADTQYF
TRBJ2-2 | TRBD2 | TRBV7-8 | - | TGTGCCAGCAGCTTACAAGCGGGGGTAGGCACCGGGGAGCTGTTTTTT | CASSLQAGVGTGELFF
TRBJ2-4 | - | TRBV14 | - | TGTGCCAGCAGCCAAGAAAGGTGGAACCCATGGGCCAAAAACATTCAGTACTTC | CASSQERWNPWAKNIQYF
TRBJ2-3 | - | TRBV7-2 | - | TGTGCCAGCAGCTTACTTCCCACAGATACGCAGTATTTT | CASSLLPTDTQYF
TRBJ1-6 | TRBD1 | TRBV30 | - | TGTGCCTGGAGTCTCCTGACAGGGGGGGATTCACCCCTCCACTTT | CAWSLLTGGDSPLHF
TRBJ2-1 | TRBD2 | TRBV11-2 | - | TGTGCCAGCAGCCGGGGGGGCTACAATGAGCAGTTCTTC | CASSRGGYNEQFF
TRBJ1-1 | - | TRBV5-1 | - | TGCGCCAGCAGCTTGGCGGGGGAGAACACTGAAGCTTTCTTT | CASSLAGENTEAFF
TRBJ1-1 | TRBD1 | TRBV5-1 | - | TGCGCCAGCAGCTTGGAGACAGGGAATTCAGGCACTGAAGCTTTCTTT | CASSLETGNSGTEAFF
TRBJ1-1 | - | TRBV28 | - | TGTGCCAGCAGCTCAGGGGTCACTGAAGCTTTCTTT | CASSSGVTEAFF
TRBJ1-4 | TRBD1 | TRBV5-5 | - | TGTGCCAGCAGCTTGGCCGGACAGGGGGTCTCCGAAAAACTGTTTTTT | CASSLAGQGVSEKLFF
TRBJ2-4 | - | TRBV19 | - | TGTGCCAGTATGGGTCAGGGGTTGGCCAAAAACATTCAGTACTTC | CASMGQGLAKNIQYF
TRBJ2-5 | TRBD1 | TRBV9 | - | TGTGCCAGCAGCAACGACAGGGCCCGGGAGACCCAGTACTTC | CASSNDRARETQYF
TRBJ1-3 | TRBD1 | TRBV28 | - | TGTGCCAGCAGTTTATGGGAACCGGGACAGAAATTCTCTGGAAACACCATATATTTT | CASSLWEPGQKFSGNTIYF
TRBJ2-6 | - | TRBV7-9 | - | TGTGCCAGCGGAGGGGGGGCCAACGTCCTGACTTTC | CASGGGANVLTF
TRBJ1-5 | - | TRBV9 | - | TGTGCCAGCCTCCAGGGGTGCAATCAGCCCCAGCATTTT | CASLQGCNQPQHF
TRBJ1-4 | TRBD1 | TRBV7-9 | - | TGTGCCAGCAGCACCTGGGACAGGAATGAAAAACTGTTTTTT | CASSTWDRNEKLFF
TRBJ2-5 | - | TRBV28 | - | TGTGCCAGCAGTTTAATCCCTCAAGAGACCCAGTACTTC | CASSLIPQETQYF
TRBJ2-3 | - | TRBV7-2 | - | TGTGCCAGCAGCACACGGGACTCCACCACAGGTACGCAGTATTTT | CASSTRDSTTGTQYF
TRBJ2-5 | TRBD2 | TRBV6-5 | - | TGTGCCAGCAGTTACTCGCTAGCGGTACAAGAGACCCAGTACTTC | CASSYSLAVQETQYF
TRBJ1-1 | TRBD1 | TRBV7-8 | - | TGTGCCAGCAGCTTAACAACTAGGGGGCCTATGGAGAACACTGAAGCTTTCTTT | CASSLTTRGPMENTEAFF
TRBJ2-5 | - | TRBV27 | medium-sized | TGTGCCAGCAGTGGAGAAGGAAGACAAGAGACCCAGTACTTC | CASSGEGRQETQYF
TRBJ2-3 | - | TRBV7-7 | many | TGTGCCAGCAGCCCAAAGGTGAGGGATGGGGCCACAGATACGCAGTATTTT | CASSPKVRDGATDTQYF
TRBJ1-1 | - | TRBV19 | - | TGTGCCAGTAGTATAGAGGGAGGGTTTGAAGCTTTCTTT | CASSIEGGFEAFF
TRBJ2-3 | TRBD1 | TRBV25-1 | - | TGTGCCAGCAGACAGGGGGCAGATACGCAGTATTTT | CASRQGADTQYF
TRBJ1-1 | - | TRBV9 | - | TGTGCCAGCGGGGGGCCGGGGGACCCGAACACTGAAGCTTTCTTT | CASGGPGDPNTEAFF
TRBJ2-5 | TRBD2 | TRBV28 | once | TGTGCCAGCAGTTTCCCAACAGCGGGGCAAGAGACCCAGTACTTC | CASSFPTAGQETQYF
TRBJ1-1 | TRBD1 | TRBV18 | - | TGTGCCAGCTCCCAGGGGGAGAACACTGAAGCTTTCTTT | CASSQGENTEAFF
TRBJ2-3 | TRBD1 | TRBV30 | - | TGTGCCCGCTCCGGACAGGGGATCGTTGGCGGGCGCATGACAGATACGCAGTATTTT | CARSGQGIVGGRMTDTQYF
TRBJ1-2 | TRBD1 | TRBV4-2 | - | TGTGCCAGCAGCCGGGGACAGAACTATAGCTACACCTTC | CASSRGQNYSYTF
TRBJ2-3 | TRBD2 | TRBV7-6 | - | TGTGCCAGCAAGAAGGCGGGAGGGCAAGATACGCAGTATTTT | CASKKAGGQDTQYF
TRBJ2-7 | - | TRBV5-6 | once | TGTGCCAGCAGCCCGTGGGGGTGGACGTACGAGCAGTACTTC | CASSPWGWTYEQYF
TRBJ2-4 | - | TRBV4-2 | - | TGTGCCAGCAGCCTTGCGCTTCTTTTGGGGGAGTGGGCCAAAAACATTCAGTACTTC | CASSLALLLGEWAKNIQYF
TRBJ2-1 | - | TRBV9 | few | TGTGCCAGCAGCGGACAGGATAGCTCCTACAATGAGCAGTTCTTC | CASSGQDSSYNEQFF
TRBJ2-7 | TRBD2 | TRBV28 | - | TGTGCCAGCAAGGCTCGAACCGGGACTAGCGACTACGAGCAGTACTTC | CASKARTGTSDYEQYF
TRBJ1-5 | - | TRBV9 | once | TGTGCCAGCAGCCCGACAGAGAATCAGCCCCAGCATTTT | CASSPTENQPQHF
TRBJ2-3 | TRBD1 | TRBV7-2 | - | TGTGCCAGCAGCTCCCTCAGGGGGCTGGCAGATACGCAGTATTTT | CASSSLRGLADTQYF
TRBJ2-2 | TRBD1 | TRBV6-1 | - | TGTGCCAGCAGTGAGGGACAGGGGGTTGGGAAGCTGTTTTTT | CASSEGQGVGKLFF
TRBJ2-1 | TRBD2 | TRBV7-2 | few | TGTGCCAGCAGCAATAGCGGGAGCTCCTACAATGAGCAGTTCTTC | CASSNSGSSYNEQFF
TRBJ2-3 | TRBD2 | TRBV5-1 | once | TGCGCCAGCAGCTCACTAGCGGGGGGCGACACAGATACGCAGTATTTT | CASSSLAGGDTDTQYF
TRBJ2-7 | - | TRBV28 | - | TGTGCCAGCAGCCAACCCCCTCTCTACGAGCAGTACTTC | CASSQPPLYEQYF